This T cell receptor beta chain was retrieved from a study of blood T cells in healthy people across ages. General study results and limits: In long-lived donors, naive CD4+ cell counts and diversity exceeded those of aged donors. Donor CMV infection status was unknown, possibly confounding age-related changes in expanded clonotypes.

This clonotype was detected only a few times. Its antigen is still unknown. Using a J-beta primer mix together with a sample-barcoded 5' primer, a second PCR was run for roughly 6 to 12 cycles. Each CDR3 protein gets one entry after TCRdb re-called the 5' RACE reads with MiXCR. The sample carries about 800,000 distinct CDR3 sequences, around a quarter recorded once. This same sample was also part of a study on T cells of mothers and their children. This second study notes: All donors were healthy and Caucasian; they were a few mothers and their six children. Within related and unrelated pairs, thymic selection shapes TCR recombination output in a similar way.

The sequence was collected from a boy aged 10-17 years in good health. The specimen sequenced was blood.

Written as DNA, the CDR3 is TGCGCCAGCAACCCCCAGGGGAACACTGAAGCTTTCTTT. Protein: CASNPQGNTEAFF. The genes are TRBV5-1 and TRBJ1-1; weak D call: TRBD1 (5 bases). In germline, CDR1 is SGHRS, CDR2 YFSETQ. With 6 bases removed from V and 1 base from J, the gap between germline ends came to 10 bases. The CDR3 is 13 amino acids.